The clone carrying this T cell receptor (beta chain) was observed a few times. CDR1 and CDR2 from the germline V gene are MNHNS and SASEGT. The ends lost 5 bases at V and 7 bases at J; junction bases unmatched: 13. This CDR3 has 17 residues. What was amplified from RNA transcripts were TCR beta CDR3 regions. The HTBI primer set was used in a first-round RT-PCR of the TCR CDR3. A single record per CDR3 protein comes from TCRdb applying MiXCR to the multiplex PCR reads. The sample carries some 490,000 distinct CDR3 sequences, 20% to 25% recorded once. These data are taken from a study of T cells in Graves' hyperthyroidism and ophthalmopathy.

This sequence was found in a woman between 65 and 79 years old with Graves' ophthalmopathy. The V gene is TRBV6-1, the J gene TRBJ2-1; 11 positions match TRBD2. The sample taken for sequencing was blood. The CDR3 nucleotides are TGTGCCAGCAGTTCCTCAAAACTAGCGGGAGTACGGAATGAGCAGTTCTTC. The encoded protein is CASSSSKLAGVRNEQFF.